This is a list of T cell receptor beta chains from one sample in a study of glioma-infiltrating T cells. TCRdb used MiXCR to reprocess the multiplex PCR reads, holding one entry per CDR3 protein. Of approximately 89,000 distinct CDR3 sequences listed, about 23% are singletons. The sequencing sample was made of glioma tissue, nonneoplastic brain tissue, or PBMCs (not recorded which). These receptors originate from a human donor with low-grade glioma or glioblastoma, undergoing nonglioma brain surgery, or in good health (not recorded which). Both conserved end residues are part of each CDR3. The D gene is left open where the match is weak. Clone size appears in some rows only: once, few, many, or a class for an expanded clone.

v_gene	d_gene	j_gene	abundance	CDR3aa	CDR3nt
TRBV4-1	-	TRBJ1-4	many	CASSYQVGGEKLFF	TGCGCCAGCAGCTATCAGGTCGGGGGCGAAAAACTGTTTTTT
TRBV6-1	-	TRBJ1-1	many	CASSYNPGPQNTEAFF	TGTGCCAGCAGTTACAACCCGGGACCCCAGAACACTGAAGCTTTCTTT
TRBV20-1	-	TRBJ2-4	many	CSARDPGLAKNIQYF	TGCAGTGCTAGAGATCCAGGGTTGGCCAAAAACATTCAGTACTTC
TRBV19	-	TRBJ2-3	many	CASSVRADTQYF	TGTGCCAGTAGTGTTCGAGCAGATACGCAGTATTTT
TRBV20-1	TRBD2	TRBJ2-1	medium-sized	CSARDGTTLNEQFF	TGCAGTGCTAGAGATGGGACTACTCTCAATGAGCAGTTCTTC
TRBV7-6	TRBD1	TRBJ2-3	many	CASSDRGTQYF	TGTGCCAGCAGTGACAGGGGCACGCAGTATTTT
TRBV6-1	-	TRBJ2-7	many	CASKVGTSTNYEQYF	TGTGCCAGCAAAGTAGGGACCTCGACGAATTACGAGCAGTACTTC
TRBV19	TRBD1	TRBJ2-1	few	CASSIPGQAIDEQFF	TGTGCCAGTAGTATACCGGGACAGGCGATTGATGAGCAGTTCTTC
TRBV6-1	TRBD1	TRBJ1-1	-	CASKSSGTAGEKAFF	TGTGCCAGTAAAAGTTCCGGGACAGCCGGCGAGAAAGCTTTCTTT
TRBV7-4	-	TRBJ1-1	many	CASSPVMNTEAFF	TGTGCCAGCAGCCCGGTGATGAACACTGAAGCTTTCTTT
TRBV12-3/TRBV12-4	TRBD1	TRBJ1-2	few	CASTYGTGNYGYTF	TGTGCCAGCACCTACGGGACAGGGAACTATGGCTACACCTTC
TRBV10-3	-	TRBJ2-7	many	CAISDRGYEQYF	TGTGCCATCAGTGACAGGGGTTACGAGCAGTACTTC
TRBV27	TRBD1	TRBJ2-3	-	CASNLRTGGANTQYF	TGTGCCAGCAACCTCAGGACAGGGGGCGCAAATACGCAGTATTTT
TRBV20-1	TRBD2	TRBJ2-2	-	CSAEAVAGALNTGELFF	TGCAGTGCGGAGGCAGTAGCGGGAGCCTTGAACACCGGGGAGCTGTTTTTT
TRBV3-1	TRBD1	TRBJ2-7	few	CASSERTGGAYEQYF	TGTGCCAGCAGTGAAAGGACAGGGGGTGCCTACGAGCAGTACTTC
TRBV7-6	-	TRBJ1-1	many	CASSPQGNTEAFF	TGTGCCAGCAGCCCTCAGGGGAACACTGAAGCTTTCTTT
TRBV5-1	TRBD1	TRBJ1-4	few	CASSGSRQGATNEKLFF	TGCGCCAGCAGCGGGTCACGACAGGGAGCGACTAATGAAAAACTGTTTTTT
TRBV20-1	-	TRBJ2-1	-	CSATSGTPNEQFF	TGCAGTGCTACGAGCGGAACCCCCAATGAGCAGTTCTTC
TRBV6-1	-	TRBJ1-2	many	CASSPRGYSGYTF	TGTGCCAGCAGCCCTAGGGGGTATTCAGGCTACACCTTC
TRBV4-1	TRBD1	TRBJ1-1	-	CASSQKGQLDTEAFF	TGCGCCAGCAGCCAAAAGGGACAGTTAGACACTGAAGCTTTCTTT
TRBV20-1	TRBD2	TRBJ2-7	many	CSASGPPRAGLISYEQYF	TGCAGTGCTAGCGGACCCCCTAGAGCGGGATTGATCTCCTACGAGCAGTACTTC
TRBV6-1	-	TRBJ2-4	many	CASSGSYPAKNIQYF	TGTGCCAGCAGTGGCAGTTACCCAGCCAAAAACATTCAGTACTTC
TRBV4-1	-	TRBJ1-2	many	CASSPAPILNGYTF	TGCGCCAGCAGCCCGGCCCCAATCCTCAATGGCTACACCTTC
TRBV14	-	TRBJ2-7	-	CASSRHRETYEQYF	TGTGCCAGCAGCCGTCACAGGGAAACCTACGAGCAGTACTTC
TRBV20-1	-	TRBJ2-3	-	CSDARGGTDTQYF	TGCAGTGATGCGAGGGGAGGCACAGATACGCAGTATTTT
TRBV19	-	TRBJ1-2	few	CASRRDRRYGYTF	TGTGCCAGTAGGAGGGACCGCCGTTATGGCTACACCTTC
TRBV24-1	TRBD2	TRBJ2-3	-	CATSASGGNEQYF	TGTGCCACCAGTGCTAGCGGGGGAAATGAGCAGTATTTT
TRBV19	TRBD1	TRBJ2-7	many	CASSTGTGGPYEQYF	TGTGCCAGTAGCACTGGGACAGGGGGCCCCTACGAGCAGTACTTC
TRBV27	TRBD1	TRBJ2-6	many	CASSLRGQTSGANVLTF	TGTGCCAGCAGTTTAAGGGGACAGACCTCTGGGGCCAACGTCCTGACTTTC
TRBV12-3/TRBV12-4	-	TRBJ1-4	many	CASSLGQENGKLFF	TGTGCCAGCAGTTTAGGACAGGAGAATGGAAAACTGTTTTTT
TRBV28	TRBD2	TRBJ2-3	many	CASSLAGGMRDTQYF	TGTGCCAGCAGTCTAGCGGGGGGGATGAGAGATACGCAGTATTTT
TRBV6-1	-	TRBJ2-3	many	CASSHKGQRSYF	TGTGCCAGCAGCCACAAGGGACAAAGGTCGTATTTT
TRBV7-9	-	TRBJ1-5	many	CASSLDQGISNQPQHF	TGTGCCAGCAGCTTAGATCAGGGAATTAGCAATCAGCCCCAGCATTTT
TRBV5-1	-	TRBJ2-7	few	CASSVEFSHYEQYF	TGCGCCAGCAGCGTAGAGTTCTCCCACTACGAGCAGTACTTC
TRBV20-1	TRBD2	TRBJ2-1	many	CSARERTSVSYNEQFF	TGCAGTGCTAGAGAGCGGACTAGCGTCTCCTACAATGAGCAGTTCTTC
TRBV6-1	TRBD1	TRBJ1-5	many	CASSDEDRDQPQHF	TGTGCCAGCAGTGACGAGGACAGGGATCAGCCCCAGCATTTT
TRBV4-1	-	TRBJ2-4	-	CASSQETIRGKNIQYF	TGCGCCAGCAGCCAAGAGACCATTAGGGGCAAAAACATTCAGTACTTC
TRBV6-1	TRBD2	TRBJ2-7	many	CASSWESGSGRREQYF	TGTGCCAGCAGTTGGGAAAGCGGGAGCGGCAGGAGGGAGCAGTACTTC
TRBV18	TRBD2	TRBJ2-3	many	CASSPGSGRSDTQYF	TGTGCCAGCTCACCTGGTAGCGGGAGGTCAGATACGCAGTATTTT
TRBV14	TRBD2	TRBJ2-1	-	CASSPGSGRGDEQFF	TGTGCCAGCAGTCCGGGTAGCGGGAGGGGAGATGAGCAGTTCTTC
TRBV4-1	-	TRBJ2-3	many	CASSPARWMSADTQYF	TGCGCCAGCAGCCCCGCTCGGTGGATGTCCGCAGATACGCAGTATTTT
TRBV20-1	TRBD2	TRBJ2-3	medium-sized	CSATGTSGRSDTQYF	TGCAGTGCTACCGGGACTAGCGGGAGGTCAGATACGCAGTATTTT
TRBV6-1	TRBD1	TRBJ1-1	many	CASSRTGHGEAFF	TGTGCCAGCAGTAGGACAGGGCACGGGGAAGCTTTCTTT
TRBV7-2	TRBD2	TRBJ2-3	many	CASSFLTSGSTDTQYF	TGTGCCAGCAGCTTCCTGACTAGCGGCTCCACAGATACGCAGTATTTT
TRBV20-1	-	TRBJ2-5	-	CSASRGNQENQYF	TGCAGTGCTAGTAGAGGGAACCAAGAGAACCAGTACTTC
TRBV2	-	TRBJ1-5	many	CASSEHRNSNQPQHF	TGTGCCAGCAGTGAACACCGGAATAGCAATCAGCCCCAGCATTTT
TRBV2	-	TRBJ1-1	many	CASRVVNTEAFF	TGTGCCAGCAGGGTCGTGAACACTGAAGCTTTCTTT
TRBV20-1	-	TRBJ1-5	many	CSARPTASNQPQHF	TGCAGTGCTAGACCGACAGCCAGCAATCAGCCCCAGCATTTT